This T cell receptor beta chain was identified during a study of T cell repertoires in cytomegalovirus infection. Study-wide findings and caveats: HLA-C-restricted, CMV-specific TCR beta clonotypes were dominant ex vivo.

TCRdb processed the reads anew with MiXCR; each CDR3 protein has one entry. The sample has just over 300,000 distinct CDR3 sequences, roughly 16% seen once. With respect to this clonotype: The antigen is unknown.

The source of this sequence is a human donor in good health (CMV status not recorded). Some clones in this sample may be carry-over from other donors' samples. Sequencing input: PBMCs.

DNA for the CDR3: TGTGCCAGCACCCACAGTCCTAACTATGGCTACACCTTC. Amino acids: CASTHSPNYGYTF. The rearrangement uses TRBV28 and TRBJ1-2; D gene unclear. The CDR3 is made up of 13 amino acids. The ends were cut back, 7 bases at V and 0 bases at J, with 9 bases in the middle. CDR1 is MDHEN, CDR2 SYDVKM, per germline.